This TCR beta chain was captured by sequencing in a study of T cells expressing NK-cell markers. The overall study: One of the eight sequenced donors was seronegative, whereas the other seven were HCMV-seropositive.

5'RACE template switching with UMIs produced the TCR beta cDNA. TCRdb reprocessed the 5' RACE reads and stores each CDR3 protein as one record, lacking DNA. Recorded for this sample: hundreds of thousands of distinct CDR3 sequences. The study, taken as a whole, reports: The HCMV specificity of the expanded NKG2C+ T cell clones stayed unresolved.

Remarks on this clonotype: What it binds is unknown.

Material for sequencing was blood T cells: a sorted CD56 or NKG2C T cell subset, CD4+ or CD8+ T cells, or bulk PBMC T cells (not recorded which). The origin of this receptor is a woman aged 18 to 75 in good health.

The CDR3: CSAERTSGKETQYF. This rearrangement joins TRBV20-1 to TRBJ2-5; TCRdb calls TRBD2, which cannot be checked without DNA. Germline CDR1 DFQATT, CDR2 SNEGSKA (reference sequence). The CDR3 runs 14 residues.